What follows are 26 T cell receptor beta chains derived from one specimen sequenced in a study of STAT3 mutations in large granular lymphocyte leukemia. Study results and limitations: At least one immunodominant TCR beta clonotype appeared in every T-cell large granular lymphocyte leukemia patient.

No antigen has been identified for these receptors. The assay was immunoSEQ multiplex PCR, and TCRdb's table has in-frame clones only and misses some. The sample yields approximately 45,000 clones, 80% to 85% seen once. Sample: PBMCs. The receptors stem from a human donor with T large granular lymphocyte leukemia. Some clones in this sample may be carry-over from other donors' samples.

The genes are TRBV28 and TRBJ1-5, with D maybe TRBD1 (5 bases). Germline V gene lookup returns CDR1 MDHEN and CDR2 SYDVKM. The V end lost 5 bases, the J end lost 4 bases, and 9 bases lay between the germline ends. The CDR3 has 13 amino acids. The CDR3 spells CASSPGRNQPQHF. The CDR3 DNA reads as TGTGCCAGCAGTCCAGGGAGAAATCAGCCCCAGCATTTT.

This clone has a handful of counts. This rearrangement joins TRBV9 to TRBJ2-2, with a possible D match to TRBD1 (5 bases). Germline-derived CDR1 and CDR2 are SGDLS and YYNGEE. Trimming shortened V by 5 bases and J by 7 bases, and 12 bases separated the two germline ends. The CDR3 contains 13 residues. CDR3 protein: CASSLQGGGELFF. CDR3 DNA: TGTGCCAGCAGTTTGCAGGGCGGCGGGGAGCTGTTTTTT. Looking up the rest from reference TRBV9 and TRBJ2-2 gives the full variable domain: DSGVTQTPKHLITATGQRVTLRCSPRSGDLSVYWYQQSLDQGLQFLIQYYNGEERAKGNILERFSAQQFPDLHSELNLSSLELGDSALYFCASSLQGGGELFFGEGSRLTVL.

There are a few counts of this clone. Distinct nucleotide sequences in the sample also encode this CDR3. The chain links TRBV5-1 to TRBJ1-3, with 8 bases matching TRBD1. This CDR3 has 15 residues. Germline V CDR1 and CDR2: SGHRS, YFSETQ. V gave up 5 bases and J gave up 0 bases; unmatched junction bases: 4. The CDR3 spells CASSPGTGSGNTIYF. The CDR3 DNA is TGCGCCAGCAGTCCTGGGACAGGCTCTGGAAACACCATATATTTT.

The rearrangement joins TRBV6-1 to TRBJ2-7; 8 nucleotides align to TRBD2. Trimming cost V 3 bases and J 0 bases; bases outside gene matches: 4. CDR3 length: 15 amino acids. Germline values: CDR1 MNHNS, CDR2 SASEGT. Here the CDR3 DNA reads TGTGCCAGCAGTGATGGGACTAGTAGCTCCTACGAGCAGTACTTC. Its protein is CASSDGTSSSYEQYF.

In nucleotides, the CDR3 is TGTGCCAGTAGGACAGGGCGAAGTACTAACTATGGCTACACCTTC. Translation: CASRTGRSTNYGYTF. The rearrangement joins TRBV19 to TRBJ1-2; 7 positions agree with TRBD1. The V gene end was trimmed by 6 bases and the J gene end by 0 bases; junction bases not matched to a gene: 7. The CDR3 is 15 amino acids. The germline CDR1 and CDR2 sequences are LNHDA and SQIVND (reference sequence).

The chain combines TRBV6-6 with TRBJ1-4, with 7 bases that match TRBD1. J was trimmed by 2 bases and V by 7 bases; bases with no gene match: 7. The CDR3 length is 15 residues. Per the germline V gene, CDR1 is MNHNY and CDR2 is SVGAGI (reference sequence). The CDR3 loop is CASKIGGRTNEKLFF. CDR3 nucleotide sequence: TGTGCCAGCAAGATAGGGGGCAGGACTAATGAAAAACTGTTTTTT.

The CDR3 region has the DNA TGTGCCAGCAGCCGCCAGGACAGGGGCTATGGCTACACCTTC. It is translated as CASSRQDRGYGYTF. The chain couples TRBV5-4 to TRBJ1-2, with 9 nucleotides matching TRBD1. This CDR3 is built from 14 residues. Germline V gene data show CDR1 as SGHNT and CDR2 as YYREEE (reference sequence). The ends lost 4 bases at V and 4 bases at J; junction bases unmatched: 5.

V usage is TRBV6-6 and J usage is TRBJ2-1; D not certain. Trimming removed 5 bases from V and 5 bases from J, with 4 bases in between. The CDR3 is 11 residues long. Germline V CDR1 and CDR2: MNHNY, SVGAGI (reference sequence). The CDR3 here is CASSPDNEQFF. CDR3 in DNA: TGTGCCAGCAGTCCGGACAATGAGCAGTTCTTC.

The chain uses TRBV27 and TRBJ2-7; D may be TRBD1 or TRBD2 (5 bases each). V was pared by 8 bases and J by 0 bases, with 11 bases between. The CDR3 runs to 13 residues. CDR1 MNHEY and CDR2 SMNVEV come from the germline V gene (reference sequence). CDR3 in DNA: TGTGCCAGCTTTCGGGACCGCTCCTACGAGCAGTACTTC. Translating it yields CASFRDRSYEQYF.

This chain links TRBV6-5 with TRBJ1-1; D is unresolved. Germline V gene lookup returns CDR1 MNHEY and CDR2 SVGAGI. The V gene lost 8 bases and the J gene lost 2 bases, with 18 bases spanning the gap. The CDR3 covers 15 residues. The CDR3 DNA follows: TGTGCCAGCCGCTCCGGGCAGCGGACTAACACTGAAGCTTTCTTT. Translated, it gives CASRSGQRTNTEAFF.

The V and J genes are TRBV5-1 and TRBJ1-3; no firm D call. V was trimmed by 4 bases and J by 0 bases, leaving 17 bases between them. This CDR3 is built from 17 residues. Germline CDR1 reads SGHRS; CDR2 reads YFSETQ. CDR3 sequence: CASSLAAAASSGNTIYF. CDR3 nucleotide sequence: TGCGCCAGCAGCCTGGCGGCGGCAGCCTCCTCTGGAAACACCATATATTTT.

Concerning this clone: Different DNA sequences within this sample yield the same CDR3. V and J are TRBV27 and TRBJ2-3; D is unclear. Trimming took 4 bases from V and 2 from J, leaving 1 base between them. This CDR3 is 11 amino acids long. Germline V gene sequence: CDR1 MNHEY, CDR2 SMNVEV (reference sequence). The CDR3 loop reads CASSSTDTQYF. The CDR3 nucleotides are TGTGCCAGCAGTTCCACAGATACGCAGTATTTT.

This sequence joins TRBV10-3 and TRBJ2-2; D not resolved. The CDR3 is 18 residues long. V was clipped by 4 bases and J by 0 bases, with 18 bases between them. Germline V lookup: CDR1 ENHRY, CDR2 SYGVKD. The CDR3 nucleotides read TGTGCCATCAGTGGCCCCGATAAACACACTTCGAACACCGGGGAGCTGTTTTTT. Translating gives CAISGPDKHTSNTGELFF.

This clone appeared a single time. V and J are TRBV6-6 and TRBJ1-5; 8 bases are a match to TRBD1. V lost 5 bases to trimming and J lost 5 bases; unmatched junction nucleotides: 8. This CDR3 is built from 15 residues. Germline lookup yields CDR1 MNHNY and CDR2 SVGAGI (reference sequence). Here the CDR3 reads CASSATGAHYQPQHF. The CDR3 region has the DNA TGTGCCAGCAGTGCGACAGGGGCCCATTATCAGCCCCAGCATTTT.

The chain joins TRBV19 to TRBJ1-5; D is perhaps TRBD1 (6 bases). Germline-derived CDR1 and CDR2 are LNHDA and SQIVND (reference sequence). The CDR3 sequence is 15 residues long. V was shortened by 10 bases and J by 0 bases, with 16 bases between the two germline ends. The CDR3 loop reads CATGTGSRSNQPQHF. The CDR3 region has the DNA TGTGCCACCGGAACAGGGTCTCGTAGCAATCAGCCCCAGCATTTT.

This chain uses TRBV20-1 with TRBJ2-7; D is ambiguous. V was cut by 3 bases and J by 4 bases, with 7 bases left in between. The CDR3 consists of 11 residues. The germline gives CDR1 DFQATT, CDR2 SNEGSKA (reference sequence). The CDR3 DNA reads TGCAGTGCTAGCATACCTTACGAGCAGTACTTC. It codes for CSASIPYEQYF.

This chain uses TRBV5-1 with TRBJ1-3; D gene unclear. Between the trimmed V and J ends, which lost 4 bases and 0 bases, there was a span of 8 bases. This CDR3 spans 14 amino acids. The germline V gene has CDR1 SGHRS and CDR2 YFSETQ. The CDR3 region is CASSLGNSGNTIYF. CDR3 nucleotide sequence: TGCGCCAGCAGCCTTGGTAACTCTGGAAACACCATATATTTT. Full variable domain (remainder filled in from reference TRBV5-1 and TRBJ1-3): KAGVTQTPRYLIKTRGQQVTLSCSPISGHRSVSWYQQTPGQGLQFLFEYFSETQRNKGNFPGRFSGRQFSNSRSEMNVSTLELGDSALYLCASSLGNSGNTIYFGEGSWLTVV.

This clone was detected only once. In DNA, the CDR3 is TGTGCCAGCAGTTCCATTATGAACACTGAAGCTTTCTTT. It is translated as CASSSIMNTEAFF. The chain recombines TRBV27 with TRBJ1-1; D unclear. This CDR3 has 13 amino acids. Germline loops: CDR1 MNHEY, CDR2 SMNVEV (reference sequence). Trimming left V 4 bases short and J 0 bases short, with 6 bases between.

The chain recombines TRBV10-3 with TRBJ2-2; D is possibly TRBD1 (6 bases). Germline V lookup: CDR1 ENHRY, CDR2 SYGVKD. Trimming shortened V by 3 bases and J by 3 bases, and 14 bases separated the two germline ends. This CDR3 spans 16 amino acids. The CDR3 spells CAISDPQGIDTGELFF. The CDR3 DNA follows: TGTGCCATCAGTGATCCACAGGGCATTGACACCGGGGAGCTGTTTTTT.

The J gene is TRBJ2-2, the V gene TRBV9; TRBD2 might be the D (7 bases). V dropped 0 bases and J dropped 5 bases, with 14 bases sitting between them. Per the germline V gene, CDR1 is SGDLS and CDR2 is YYNGEE. The CDR3 runs 16 residues. CDR3 protein: CASSVVAGAGTGELFF. Here the CDR3 DNA reads TGTGCCAGCAGCGTAGTGGCGGGGGCAGGGACCGGGGAGCTGTTTTTT.

The rearrangement links TRBV29-1 to TRBJ1-2; D is undetermined. There are 15 residues in the CDR3. From germline, CDR1 is SQVTM and CDR2 ANQGSEA. Trimming stripped 1 base from V and 5 bases from J, with 17 bases between. CDR3 sequence reads: CSVEVEAGSLYGYTF. DNA of the CDR3: TGCAGCGTTGAAGTAGAGGCTGGGTCCCTTTATGGCTACACCTTC.

This clone was detected only a few times. The chain recombines TRBV11-2 with TRBJ1-1, with a weak D call TRBD1 (5 bases). Germline V CDR1 and CDR2: SGHAT, FQNNGV. CDR3 length: 14 residues. The germline V and J ends were trimmed by 7 bases and 2 bases, with 14 bases remaining between them. CDR3 DNA: TGTGCCAGCACCGCGGGGGGGTTTAACACTGAAGCTTTCTTT. Its protein product is CASTAGGFNTEAFF.

The chain combines TRBV5-1 with TRBJ1-5; D perhaps matches TRBD1 (6 bases). In germline, CDR1 is SGHRS, CDR2 YFSETQ. The CDR3 runs 15 residues. Trimming pared 4 bases from V and 6 bases from J, leaving 17 bases between. CDR3 region: CASSPSAGAGQPQHF. The CDR3 DNA follows: TGCGCCAGCAGCCCAAGCGCGGGGGCAGGTCAGCCCCAGCATTTT.

The chain has TRBV5-5 and TRBJ1-2; the match to TRBD1 covers 9 bases. V was pared by 4 bases and J by 7 bases, with 8 bases of the junction left unmatched. CDR1 is SGHKS and CDR2 is YYEKEE in the germline V gene (reference sequence). The CDR3 sequence is 14 residues long. The CDR3 reads CASSPGGQGSGYTF. DNA for the CDR3: TGTGCCAGCAGCCCGGGGGGACAGGGTTCTGGCTACACCTTC.

The chain carries TRBV14 and TRBJ2-2, with a tentative D call TRBD1 (5 bases). This CDR3 is built from 17 residues. V lost 1 base to trimming and J lost 1 base, with 13 bases between them. Germline assignment: CDR1 SGHDN and CDR2 FVKESK. CDR3 in amino acids: CASSQGPDNLNTGELFF. CDR3 coding DNA: TGTGCCAGCAGCCAAGGACCGGACAACCTGAACACCGGGGAGCTGTTTTTT.

The chain employs TRBV7-9 and TRBJ2-7; the match to TRBD1 covers 12 bases. This CDR3 is built from 18 residues. Germline values: CDR1 SEHNR, CDR2 FQNEAQ (reference sequence). The V gene end was trimmed by 4 bases and the J gene end by 6 bases; junction bases not matched to a gene: 16. CDR3 sequence reads: CASSSLLNSGTGGGEQYF. CDR3 nucleotide sequence: TGTGCCAGCAGCTCCTTACTCAACTCCGGGACAGGGGGCGGCGAGCAGTACTTC.